There are a few counts of the clone carrying this TCR beta chain. The target antigen is unknown. The data are from a study of T cell repertoires in cytomegalovirus infection. Study-level information: Evidence of both CMV infection and a matching HLA type came from public TCR beta signatures. General observations from the study: Cumulative frequency (of public TCR beta family members) identified carriers of CMV plus the relevant HLA. HLA-C-restricted TCR beta clonotypes specific for CMV led the ex vivo response.

V was shortened by 2 bases and J by 4 bases, with 20 bases between the two germline ends. The CDR3 length is 17 residues. The V gene's germline CDR1 is SGHTA and CDR2 FQGNSA. Each CDR3 protein gets one entry after TCRdb re-called the reads with MiXCR. Seen here are some 220,000 distinct CDR3 sequences, 35% to 40% observed once, and the top ten hold approximately 59%. This rearrangement joins TRBV7-2 to TRBJ1-2; a possible D gene is TRBD1 (6 bases). The sample was CD8+ T cells from cultured PBMCs, taken from culture after CMV antigen stimulation. The TCR comes from a human donor in good health (CMV status not recorded). Some clones in this sample may be carry-over from other donors' samples. The CDR3 coding sequence is TGTGCCAGCAGCTTAAATGGGGGGGCGAGGCTCGCCTATGGCTACACCTTC. Translating gives CASSLNGGARLAYGYTF.